The 14 T cell receptor beta chains listed next were all sequenced from one sample in a study of cytomegalovirus exposure and HLA in healthy donors. Researchers ran the PCR with 60 Vbeta and 13 Jbeta primers. Assay used: immunoSEQ multiplex PCR; TCRdb lists only in-frame clones, some missing. Of over 110,000 clones in the sample, about 80% were seen once. The sequenced sample was PBMCs. Every receptor here comes from a woman between 18 and 29 years old in good health and CMV-seropositive.

The chain couples TRBV4-3 to TRBJ2-1; 9 bases agree with TRBD1. The junction had 5 bases not matched to a gene; V was cut back by 4 bases and J by 4 bases. The germline CDR1 and CDR2 sequences are LGHNA and YSLEER. CDR3 length: 15 amino acids. DNA of the CDR3: TGCGCCAGCAGCCTCGGACAGGGGAGGTACAATGAGCAGTTCTTC. This translates into CASSLGQGRYNEQFF.

The gene calls are TRBV6-4 and TRBJ2-1; D ambiguous. Germline CDR1 is MRHNA and CDR2 is SNTAGT. V was clipped by 5 bases and J by 2 bases, with 13 bases between them. This CDR3 spans 15 amino acids. The CDR3 sequence: CASSRSVETYNEQFF. As DNA, the CDR3 is TGTGCCAGCAGTCGCAGCGTCGAAACCTACAATGAGCAGTTCTTC.

This chain connects TRBV5-1 to TRBJ2-3; 10 positions match TRBD2. Germline V CDR1 and CDR2: SGHRS, YFSETQ. V lost 5 bases, J lost 4 bases, and 4 bases stayed unmatched. The CDR3 sequence is 14 residues long. CDR3 sequence: CASRDGLAADTQYF. CDR3 in DNA: TGCGCCAGCAGGGACGGACTAGCGGCAGATACGCAGTATTTT.

This chain links TRBV18 with TRBJ2-2; D remains ambiguous. The CDR3 consists of 14 residues. The V gene's germline CDR1 is KGHSH and CDR2 LQKENI. V was pared by 6 bases and J by 4 bases, with 12 bases between. The CDR3 DNA is TGTGCCAGCTCTCCTAATCGAGGCACCGGGGAGCTGTTTTTT. Amino acids: CASSPNRGTGELFF.

The chain has TRBV19 and TRBJ2-3, with TRBD2 matching 12 bases. The ends lost 6 bases at V and 0 bases at J; junction bases unmatched: 1. The CDR3 loop spans 15 amino acids. Looked up from germline, CDR1 is LNHDA and CDR2 is SQIVND (reference sequence). The CDR3 loop is CASRTSGGSTDTQYF. CDR3 nucleotides: TGTGCCAGTAGGACTAGCGGGGGTAGCACAGATACGCAGTATTTT.

This clone turned up a few times. The rearrangement links TRBV6-6 to TRBJ1-1; TRBD1 matches at 7 bases. V gave up 2 bases and J gave up 4 bases; unmatched junction bases: 10. The CDR3 is 16 amino acids. Per germline, CDR1 MNHNY and CDR2 SVGAGI (reference sequence). CDR3 residues: CASSYQTGRLVTEAFF. Here the CDR3 DNA reads TGTGCCAGCAGTTACCAGACAGGGCGACTAGTCACTGAAGCTTTCTTT.

V is TRBV6-1 and J is TRBJ2-7; a weak D match, TRBD1 (5 bases). With 5 bases removed from V and 0 bases from J, the gap between germline ends came to 14 bases. This CDR3 spans 15 amino acids. CDR1 MNHNS and CDR2 SASEGT come from the germline V gene. The CDR3 DNA reads TGTGCCAGCAGTCCTGACAGCGTAAGCTCCTACGAGCAGTACTTC. Its protein is CASSPDSVSSYEQYF.

V and J are TRBV2 and TRBJ2-4; 15 bases are a match to TRBD2. Germline V lookup: CDR1 SNHLY, CDR2 FYNNEI. The CDR3 is made up of 16 amino acids. V shed 8 bases, J shed 2 bases, and the junction held 4 bases outside the gene matches. Here the CDR3 reads CASEGTSGGPKNIQYF. The CDR3 DNA is TGTGCCAGCGAGGGGACTAGCGGGGGGCCCAAAAACATTCAGTACTTC.

This clone occurred once. This chain uses TRBV30 with TRBJ2-7; TRBD1 aligns across 7 bases. The V gene's germline CDR1 is GTSNPN and CDR2 SVGIG (reference sequence). V shed 4 bases and J 1 base; nucleotides not matched to a gene: 13. The CDR3 loop spans 16 amino acids. The CDR3 reads CAWTDFGDSRSYEQYF. CDR3 in DNA: TGTGCCTGGACGGACTTCGGGGACAGCCGTTCCTACGAGCAGTACTTC.

The chain is built from TRBV18 and TRBJ2-1; the match to TRBD1 covers 12 bases. Germline V gene sequence: CDR1 KGHSH, CDR2 LQKENI. With V trimmed by 4 bases and J by 6 bases, 7 bases remained unmatched. The CDR3 is made up of 16 amino acids. The CDR3 coding sequence is TGTGCCAGCTCACAGCCGGGACAGGGGGCCTCCAATGAGCAGTTCTTC. Its translation is CASSQPGQGASNEQFF.

This clone was observed once. The chain carries TRBV5-8 and TRBJ1-1, with 7 bases lining up with TRBD1. Germline V lookup: CDR1 SGHTS, CDR2 YDEGEE. V lost 0 bases, J lost 0 bases, and 2 bases stayed unmatched. The CDR3 covers 15 residues. In DNA, the CDR3 is TGTGCCAGCAGCTTGGCAGGGACAGTGAACACTGAAGCTTTCTTT. Amino acid sequence: CASSLAGTVNTEAFF.

V is TRBV5-5 and J is TRBJ1-1, with a possible D match to TRBD1 (5 bases). The CDR3 contains 14 residues. Trimming removed 4 bases from V and 1 base from J, with 11 bases in between. Germline assignment: CDR1 SGHKS and CDR2 YYEKEE (reference sequence). CDR3 region: CASSPPTGNTEAFF. The DNA of the CDR3 is TGTGCCAGCAGCCCCCCCACAGGGAACACTGAAGCTTTCTTT.

For the CDR3, the DNA is TGTGCCAGCAGGCCAGACAGGGGCACTGAAGCTTTCTTT. Encoded protein: CASRPDRGTEAFF. The chain couples TRBV27 to TRBJ1-1; TRBD1 matches at 8 bases. Germline CDR1 is MNHEY and CDR2 is SMNVEV (reference sequence). Losses at the gene ends were 6 bases for V and 4 bases for J; bases not matched to a gene: 4. CDR3 size: 13 residues.

This chain joins TRBV29-1 and TRBJ2-3, with 10 positions matching TRBD1. V lost 4 bases and J lost 6; bases outside the gene matches: 25. CDR3 length: 20 residues. The V gene's germline CDR1 is SQVTM and CDR2 ANQGSEA. CDR3 coding DNA: TGCAGCGTTGCTCGTTCGGGACAGGGGCTCGGGGGGGGAGTACGGGATACGCAGTATTTT. It specifies CSVARSGQGLGGGVRDTQYF.